The rows below give T cell receptor beta chains drawn from one sample of a study of T-cell reconstitution after alpha-beta-depleted transplantation in children. A single record per CDR3 protein comes from TCRdb applying MiXCR to the PCR reads. The sample lists about 640,000 distinct CDR3 sequences; roughly 15% were seen once. The material sequenced was PBMCs from the stem cell graft donor, taken from the stem cell graft. These receptors all stem from a human donor who donated a stem cell graft to a child with acute myeloid leukemia. CDR3s include the opening cysteine and the closing phenylalanine or tryptophan. Fields, in order: clone size, V gene, D gene, J gene, CDR3 DNA, CDR3 protein. The D gene is left open where the match is weak. Only part of the rows carry a size: once, few, many, or a class if the clone is expanded.

>many|TRBV29-1|.|TRBJ1-1
TGCAGCGGGGGGGCGAGGACTGAAGCTTTCTTT
CSGGARTEAFF
>many|TRBV10-3|.|TRBJ1-1
TGTGCCATAAAGGATGGCACTGAAGCTTTCTTT
CAIKDGTEAFF
>few|TRBV5-1|.|TRBJ1-1
TGCGCCAGCAGCTTGGCCGGGACACTGATGAACACTGAAGCTTTCTTT
CASSLAGTLMNTEAFF
>many|TRBV12-3/TRBV12-4|.|TRBJ2-7
TGTGCCAGCAGCTACCCCCGGGGGGCCCTGTACTTC
CASSYPRGALYF
>many|TRBV20-1|.|TRBJ2-3
TGCAGTGCTAGAGACCCTTATACGCAGTATTTT
CSARDPYTQYF
>many|TRBV24-1|TRBD1|TRBJ2-5
TGTGCCACCAGTGAGTCCGGGACAGGGAAGGAGACCCAGTACTTC
CATSESGTGKETQYF
>few|TRBV20-1|.|TRBJ2-7
TGCAGTGCCAATGGGGGGGCAACTTCATACGAGCAGTACTTC
CSANGGATSYEQYF
>few|TRBV25-1|.|TRBJ2-5
TGTGCCAGCTGGGCGGGAGAGACCCAGTACTTC
CASWAGETQYF
>many|TRBV6-2/TRBV6-3|.|TRBJ2-6
TGTGCCAGCAGTTATCAGGACTCTGGGGCCAACGTCCTGACTTTC
CASSYQDSGANVLTF
>few|TRBV5-6|TRBD1|TRBJ2-7
TGTGCCAGCAGCACCCGGGACAGAGACTTCTACGAGCAGTACTTC
CASSTRDRDFYEQYF
>many|TRBV10-3|.|TRBJ2-3
TGTGCCATCAGTGGGGGACTCTTCACAGATACGCAGTATTTT
CAISGGLFTDTQYF
>.|TRBV5-1|.|TRBJ2-3
TGCGCCAGCAGCTTGGCCAGGACGGACACAGATACGCAGTATTTT
CASSLARTDTDTQYF
>few|TRBV20-1|TRBD1|TRBJ1-2
TGCAGTGCTAGGCCCGGGACAGCCGCCTATGGCTACACCTTC
CSARPGTAAYGYTF
>few|TRBV20-1|TRBD1|TRBJ2-7
TGCAGTGCTCCTGGACAGGGAAGTTTCTCCTACGAGCAGTACTTC
CSAPGQGSFSYEQYF
>many|TRBV12-3/TRBV12-4|.|TRBJ2-3
TGTGCCAGCAGTATTACCAGGTTCCTAAGCACAGATACGCAGTATTTT
CASSITRFLSTDTQYF
>many|TRBV20-1|.|TRBJ2-2
TGCAGTGCTAGAGATTACGGGGGGCCAAACACCGGGGAGCTGTTTTTT
CSARDYGGPNTGELFF
>.|TRBV27|.|TRBJ2-3
TGTGCCAGCAGTCCCTTTAGCGACACTAGCACAGATACGCAGTATTTT
CASSPFSDTSTDTQYF
>.|TRBV24-1|TRBD2|TRBJ2-1
TGTGCCACCAGTGATCCTGGACTAGCGGGGTACTCTTCCGGCAATGAGCAGTTCTTC
CATSDPGLAGYSSGNEQFF
>.|TRBV5-1|.|TRBJ2-1
TGCGCCAGCAGCGCATCGGGTGAGCAGTTCTTC
CASSASGEQFF
>.|TRBV20-1|.|TRBJ2-2
TGCGGTGCTAGAGGGGGTGGGGGGCGCTACACCGGGGAGCTGTTTTTT
CGARGGGGRYTGELFF
>.|TRBV20-1|.|TRBJ2-3
TGCAGTGCTAGAGAGGCGTCAGGGCGCACAGATACGCAGTATTTT
CSAREASGRTDTQYF
>many|TRBV20-1|TRBD1|TRBJ2-5
TGCAGTGCTAAACGGACAGGGGAAGAGACCCAGTACTTC
CSAKRTGEETQYF
>few|TRBV11-2|.|TRBJ1-1
TGTGCCAGCAGTCCACGTCAGGGGTTAGGGGAACTGAACACTGAAGCTTTCTTT
CASSPRQGLGELNTEAFF
>.|TRBV12-3/TRBV12-4|.|TRBJ2-4
TGTGCCAGCAGCCCCAGACCTTTACTACTAGCCAAAAACATTCAGTACTTC
CASSPRPLLLAKNIQYF
>many|TRBV6-1|.|TRBJ2-7
TGTGCCAGCGGACGAGGAGGGGGAAGCGAGCAGTACTTC
CASGRGGGSEQYF
>.|TRBV20-1|TRBD1|TRBJ1-5
TGCAGTGCTAGAGATTCTATTTTAACGGACAGGGGCAGCAATCAGCCCCAGCATTTT
CSARDSILTDRGSNQPQHF
>.|TRBV30|.|TRBJ2-1
TGTGCCTGGAGCCCCAGGGGCCGGGTCAATGAGCAGTTCTTC
CAWSPRGRVNEQFF
>many|TRBV29-1|TRBD2|TRBJ2-2
TGCAGCGTTGAAAGCCCGGGCGGGGGGCTTGGCGGGGAGCTGTTTTTT
CSVESPGGGLGGELFF
>many|TRBV12-3/TRBV12-4|.|TRBJ2-4
TGTGCCAGCAGTCATGATGGGACGAAGGCGGGTATTCAGTACTTC
CASSHDGTKAGIQYF
>.|TRBV7-9|.|TRBJ2-5
TGTGCCAGCAGTGGCAGCGACCAAGAGACCCAGTACTTC
CASSGSDQETQYF
>many|TRBV7-2|.|TRBJ1-5
TGTGCCAGCAGCCCCGACAGTTACCAGCCCCAGCATTTT
CASSPDSYQPQHF
>many|TRBV6-5|.|TRBJ2-7
TGTGCCAGCAGTTTGGACAGCGCCCAAAGCTCCTACGAGCAGTACTTC
CASSLDSAQSSYEQYF
>.|TRBV6-5|.|TRBJ2-5
TGTGCCGGCAGTTACTCGAGGGTTACCCGAGAGACCCAGTACTTC
CAGSYSRVTRETQYF
>.|TRBV6-1|.|TRBJ2-2
TGTGCCAGCAGTGAAGCGAGATCGGCAGCGAACACCGGGGAGCTGTTTTTT
CASSEARSAANTGELFF
>few|TRBV7-8|TRBD2|TRBJ2-3
TGTGCCAGCAGCAGCGCCTCTAGCGGGGCTCAATCGACGCAGTATTTT
CASSSASSGAQSTQYF
>few|TRBV6-4|.|TRBJ2-3
TGTGCCAGCAGTGACTCGAAAGGGGGCACAGATACGCAGTATTTT
CASSDSKGGTDTQYF
>.|TRBV5-6|.|TRBJ2-7
TGTGCCAGCAGCTTGGGGGCAGGTGGCGAGCAGTACTTC
CASSLGAGGEQYF
>.|TRBV5-1|.|TRBJ2-2
TGCGCCAGCAGGAAGGCTCCCACCGGGGAGCTGTTTTTT
CASRKAPTGELFF
>many|TRBV20-1|.|TRBJ2-1
TGCAGTGCTAGCCCCACCGGACTGGGCGAGCAGTTCTTC
CSASPTGLGEQFF
>few|TRBV7-2|.|TRBJ2-7
TGTGCCAGCAGCTTAGGGGGCAGATGGGTCTACGAGCAGTACTTC
CASSLGGRWVYEQYF